The 32 T cell receptor beta chains given below trace back to one sample, sequenced in a study of regulatory T cells in long-lasting Graves disease. With iRepertoire HTBI primers and Arm-PCR of CDR3 regions, TCR beta libraries were built. MiXCR, applied by TCRdb to the multiplex PCR reads, yields one record per CDR3 protein. The data contain 400,000 to 450,000 distinct CDR3 sequences, about 15% of them singletons. Time point indicated: newly diagnosed GD, antithyroid drugs for less than 3 months. PBMCs were the source of the RNA used for TCR sequencing. These same data were also listed under a study on T cells in Graves' hyperthyroidism and ophthalmopathy.

Sequenced material: peripheral blood mononuclear cells (PBMCs), taken at new diagnosis, from a patient treated with antithyroid drugs. The receptors were gathered from a woman in her twenties or thirties with Graves disease.

This clonotype was counted at least ten times. The V call is TRBV30, the J call TRBJ2-2, with D unresolved. CDR1 is GTSNPN and CDR2 is SVGIG in the germline V gene (reference sequence). This CDR3 has 12 residues. Deletions cut 4 bases from V and 3 bases from J, with 6 bases between. The CDR3 region is CAWTGDTGELFF. The CDR3 DNA sequence: TGTGCCTGGACAGGAGACACCGGGGAGCTGTTTTTT.

With regard to this clonotype: A far bigger clonotype differs at one base, so this is likely a read error. J is TRBJ2-7 and V is TRBV7-2; D is possibly TRBD1 (6 bases). The CDR3 spans 13 residues. Looked up from germline, CDR1 is SGHTA and CDR2 is FQGNSA. This CDR3 is CANSLQGDDEQYF. CDR3 DNA sequence: TGTGCCAACAGCTTACAGGGAGACGACGAGCAGTACTTC.

In the case of this clonotype: Given a much more abundant clone one base away, this may be a read error. The J gene is TRBJ2-7, the V gene TRBV6-5; 13 bases map to TRBD2. J gave up 0 bases and V 2 bases, and 10 bases lay outside the gene matches. The CDR3 length is 19 residues. The germline V gene has CDR1 MNHEY and CDR2 SVGAGI. The CDR3 DNA follows: TGTGCCAGCAGTTACGGGACTAGCGGGGACTCCCTAAGCTCCTACGAGCAGTACTTC. This sequence encodes CASSYGTSGDSLSSYEQYF.

This clonotype was counted many times. The chain is built from TRBV3-1 and TRBJ2-2, with TRBD1 matching 8 bases. The CDR3 is made up of 15 amino acids. V was pared by 5 bases and J by 5 bases, with 7 bases of the junction left unmatched. CDR1 is LGHDT, CDR2 YNNKEL, per germline (reference sequence). The CDR3 DNA follows: TGTGCCAGCAGCGTTCGCAGGGGGCAGACCGGGGAGCTGTTTTTT. Protein: CASSVRRGQTGELFF.

The J gene is TRBJ2-1, the V gene TRBV9; D gene ambiguous. The CDR3 has 16 amino acids. V was trimmed by 3 bases and J by 0 bases, leaving 13 bases between them. CDR1 is SGDLS and CDR2 is YYNGEE in the germline V gene. The CDR3 spells CASSDNLKSSYNEQFF. DNA for the CDR3: TGTGCCAGCAGCGATAACTTGAAAAGCTCCTACAATGAGCAGTTCTTC.

This clonotype has a count of ten or more. The rearrangement links TRBV12-3 or TRBV12-4 to TRBJ2-7; D perhaps matches TRBD2 (6 bases). The CDR3 covers 14 residues. Trimming pared 5 bases from V and 7 bases from J, leaving 18 bases between. The CDR3 DNA is TGTGCCAGCAGTGTCGGCATGGCGGGGACTGAGCAGTACTTC. Encoded protein: CASSVGMAGTEQYF.

This clonotype was recorded many times. The chain carries TRBV7-9 and TRBJ1-1, with D possibly TRBD1 on 6 matching bases. The CDR3 loop spans 14 amino acids. Deletions cut 1 base from V and 4 bases from J, with 10 bases between. Germline V gene sequence: CDR1 SEHNR, CDR2 FQNEAQ (reference sequence). CDR3 in DNA: TGTGCCAGCAGCTTAGAGGGGGGAGCCACTGAAGCTTTCTTT. Its protein product is CASSLEGGATEAFF.

This clonotype occurred a few times. The gene calls are TRBV12-3 or TRBV12-4 and TRBJ2-5; either TRBD1 or TRBD2 may supply D (5 bases each). Trimming cost V 7 bases and J 5 bases, with 17 bases left between them. The CDR3 contains 14 residues. The CDR3 sequence is CASTIGTSGETQYF. The CDR3 DNA is TGTGCCAGCACAATCGGGACCTCGGGGGAGACCCAGTACTTC.

This clonotype was counted at least ten times. The gene calls are TRBV6-1 and TRBJ2-7, with a possible D match to TRBD1 (6 bases). In germline, CDR1 is MNHNS, CDR2 SASEGT. Trimming removed 4 bases at V and 2 bases at J, with 12 bases between. The CDR3 length is 14 residues. The CDR3 loop is CASSADRTPYEQYF. The CDR3 nucleotides read TGTGCCAGCAGTGCCGACAGGACCCCCTACGAGCAGTACTTC.

A few counts support this clonotype. The chain couples TRBV11-2 to TRBJ1-3; no clear D gene. CDR3 length equals 17 residues. V was clipped by 1 base and J by 3 bases, with 16 bases between them. Germline V gene lookup returns CDR1 SGHAT and CDR2 FQNNGV. CDR3 region: CASSLVSGGSDGNTIYF. For the CDR3, the DNA is TGTGCCAGCAGCTTAGTCTCCGGCGGCTCTGATGGAAACACCATATATTTT.

The chain combines TRBV19 with TRBJ2-1, with TRBD2 matching 13 bases. CDR3 length equals 17 residues. Germline V gene sequence: CDR1 LNHDA, CDR2 SQIVND (reference sequence). J lost 5 bases, V lost 4 bases, and 8 bases had no gene match. CDR3 protein: CASSTLLAGGPDNEQFF. CDR3 DNA sequence: TGTGCCAGTAGTACTTTACTAGCGGGAGGGCCCGACAATGAGCAGTTCTTC. The whole variable domain, filled in from reference TRBV19 and TRBJ2-1, reads DGGITQSPKYLFRKEGQNVTLSCEQNLNHDAMYWYRQDPGQGLRLIYYSQIVNDFQKGDIAEGYSVSREKKESFPLTVTSAQKNPTAFYLCASSTLLAGGPDNEQFFGPGTRLTVL.

This clonotype was recorded at least ten times. The V gene is TRBV20-1, the J gene TRBJ2-7; possible D gene TRBD2, 5 bases. CDR1 DFQATT and CDR2 SNEGSKA come from the germline V gene (reference sequence). The CDR3 is made up of 12 amino acids. This CDR3 reads CSLLDGPYEQYF. CDR3 in DNA: TGCAGCCTACTAGACGGCCCCTACGAGCAGTACTTC.

The DNA of the CDR3 is TGTGCCAGCAGCCATGGACTAGCGGGAGATGTGATCGGGGAGCTGTTTTTT. Its translation is CASSHGLAGDVIGELFF. The chain links TRBV4-2 to TRBJ2-2; TRBD2 matches 13 bases. The germline V gene has CDR1 LGHNA and CDR2 YNFKEQ. Unmatched junction bases numbered 8, after V lost 3 bases and J lost 7 bases. This CDR3 spans 17 amino acids.

This clonotype was counted a few times. This chain uses TRBV11-2 with TRBJ1-4, with TRBD1 matching over 7 bases. The germline V gene has CDR1 SGHAT and CDR2 FQNNGV. The CDR3 is made up of 17 amino acids. Unmatched junction bases numbered 10, after V lost 1 base and J lost 5 bases. CDR3 sequence (DNA): TGTGCCAGCAGCTTAGGGGTATGGGACAGAACGAATGAAAAACTGTTTTTT. It translates to CASSLGVWDRTNEKLFF.

This clonotype was counted ten times or more. J is TRBJ1-2 and V is TRBV7-3; TRBD1 matches at 9 bases. V lost 4 bases to trimming and J lost 2 bases; unmatched junction nucleotides: 5. The CDR3 sequence is 15 residues long. Per germline, CDR1 SGHTA and CDR2 FQGTGA. CDR3 in amino acids: CASSSGQGPNYGYTF. The CDR3 nucleotides are TGTGCCAGCAGCTCCGGACAGGGGCCGAACTATGGCTACACCTTC.

This clonotype is a singleton in its sample. A much larger clone differs by one base, so this may be a read error. The CDR3 protein is CATSSLWVTVTQYF. The CDR3 nucleotides read TGTGCCACCAGCAGTTTATGGGTCACAGTTACGCAGTATTTT. The chain is built from TRBV15 and TRBJ2-3; D uncertain. CDR1 and CDR2 (germline): LNHNV, YYDKDF (reference sequence). This CDR3 has 14 amino acids.

The rearrangement joins TRBV20-1 to TRBJ2-7, with D unresolved. Germline V gene lookup returns CDR1 DFQATT and CDR2 SNEGSKA (reference sequence). V gave up 1 base and J gave up 3 bases, with 7 bases separating them. The length of the CDR3 is 12 residues. The CDR3 loop reads CSARVGDYEQYF. For the CDR3, the DNA is TGCAGTGCTAGAGTCGGAGACTACGAGCAGTACTTC.

The chain uses TRBV19 and TRBJ1-2; 7 nucleotides line up with TRBD1. CDR1 is LNHDA and CDR2 is SQIVND in the germline V gene (reference sequence). Trimming at V came to 8 bases and at J to 4 bases, leaving 7 bases not matched to a gene. This CDR3 has 13 residues. The CDR3 here is CASQKGGAYGYTF. CDR3 in DNA: TGTGCCAGTCAAAAAGGGGGCGCCTATGGCTACACCTTC.

This clonotype was seen a single time. The chain links TRBV19 to TRBJ2-1; D possibly corresponds to TRBD1 (6 bases). CDR1 LNHDA and CDR2 SQIVND come from the germline V gene (reference sequence). Trimming stripped 6 bases from V and 0 bases from J, with 15 bases between. This CDR3 has 16 amino acids. CDR3 loop: CASRSDRPGSYNEQFF. The CDR3 DNA reads as TGTGCCAGTAGATCCGACAGGCCGGGCTCCTACAATGAGCAGTTCTTC.

On this clonotype itself: Since no conserved phenylalanine or tryptophan closes the CDR3, a read error is the likely cause. The chain combines TRBV10-3 with TRBJ2-3; TRBD2 matches at 12 bases. There are 14 residues in the CDR3. Germline V gene lookup returns CDR1 ENHRY and CDR2 SYGVKD. J lost 2 bases, V lost 10 bases, and 4 bases had no gene match. The CDR3 coding sequence is TGTGCCACAGGACTAGCGGGGACCACAGATACGCAGTATCTT. It encodes CATGLAGTTDTQYL.

This clonotype was detected many times. The chain carries TRBV2 and TRBJ2-7; TRBD2 is a possible D gene (6 bases). Germline V gene sequence: CDR1 SNHLY, CDR2 FYNNEI. V lost 6 bases to trimming and J lost 4 bases, with 10 bases between them. The CDR3 sequence is 12 residues long. As DNA, the CDR3 is TGTGCCAGCAGGAGAGGAGGGTACGAGCAGTACTTC. Translated, it gives CASRRGGYEQYF.

The rearrangement links TRBV6-5 to TRBJ2-2; TRBD2 aligns across 9 bases. CDR1 is MNHEY, CDR2 SVGAGI, per germline. CDR3 length: 15 residues. Germline trimming cut 3 bases from V and 9 bases from J; bases unmatched to any gene: 8. As DNA, the CDR3 is TGTGCCAGCAGTTATCAGGCGGGAGGGCCCCGGGAGCTGTTTTTT. This gives the protein CASSYQAGGPRELFF.

This clonotype has a count of ten or more. This chain links TRBV20-1 with TRBJ1-4, with 11 nucleotides matching TRBD1. The CDR3 totals 13 residues. Germline V gene lookup returns CDR1 DFQATT and CDR2 SNEGSKA (reference sequence). V trimming: 5 bases; J trimming: 6 bases; junction bases outside the gene matches: 2. The chain's CDR3 is CSAWGQGDEKLFF. In nucleotides, the CDR3 is TGCAGTGCTTGGGGACAGGGGGATGAAAAACTGTTTTTT.

In DNA, the CDR3 is TGCGCCAGCAGCCAAGCAAGATCAGGGGGGGCGTATAGCAATCAGCCCCAGCATTTT. Its protein is CASSQARSGGAYSNQPQHF. The gene calls are TRBV4-1 and TRBJ1-5; the match to TRBD1 covers 7 bases. J was trimmed by 0 bases and V by 1 base; bases with no gene match: 12. This CDR3 has 19 residues. Germline CDR1 is MGHRA and CDR2 is YSYEKL.

This clonotype was found a few times. The rearrangement joins TRBV10-3 to TRBJ2-3, with a weak D call TRBD2 (6 bases). CDR3 length: 15 residues. Germline assignment: CDR1 ENHRY and CDR2 SYGVKD. Between the trimmed V and J ends, which lost 3 bases and 0 bases, there was a span of 10 bases. This CDR3 is CAISELSGSTDTQYF. CDR3 sequence (DNA): TGTGCCATCAGTGAATTAAGCGGGAGCACAGATACGCAGTATTTT.

This clonotype was observed at least ten times. This chain uses TRBV29-1 with TRBJ1-1, with 7 bases identical to TRBD1. Trimming cost V 7 bases and J 0 bases; bases outside gene matches: 8. The CDR3 spans 14 residues. Germline CDR1 is SQVTM and CDR2 is ANQGSEA. CDR3 in amino acids: CSAYRGRVNTEAFF. The CDR3 nucleotides are TGCAGCGCCTACAGGGGTAGGGTGAACACTGAAGCTTTCTTT.

In its sample, this clonotype was seen many times. The chain carries TRBV2 and TRBJ1-1; D is uncertain. Germline CDR1 is SNHLY and CDR2 is FYNNEI. The CDR3 contains 14 residues. Trimming cost V 2 bases and J 0 bases, with 7 bases left between them. CDR3 amino acids: CASSERQLNTEAFF. As DNA, the CDR3 is TGTGCCAGCAGTGAACGCCAGTTGAACACTGAAGCTTTCTTT.

This clonotype has at least ten counts. The V and J genes are TRBV7-2 and TRBJ1-2; 7 bases align to TRBD1. Germline assignment: CDR1 SGHTA and CDR2 FQGNSA. This CDR3 has 16 amino acids. Unmatched junction bases numbered 11, after V lost 4 bases and J lost 3 bases. CDR3 coding DNA: TGTGCCAGCAGCTCCCGACAGGGAAGAGGCGACTATGGCTACACCTTC. Encoded protein: CASSSRQGRGDYGYTF.

This clonotype was observed many times. This rearrangement joins TRBV9 to TRBJ2-7; D is possibly TRBD2 (6 bases). The V and J ends lost 0 bases and 3 bases respectively, with 7 bases between them. Germline CDR1 SGDLS, CDR2 YYNGEE. The CDR3 is 13 amino acids. The CDR3 DNA is TGTGCCAGCAGCGTAGCGGGAGACTACGAGCAGTACTTC. Residues: CASSVAGDYEQYF.

This clonotype has just a few counts. The rearrangement uses TRBV27 and TRBJ2-3; 8 positions match TRBD2. The CDR3 runs to 16 residues. Trimming cost V 5 bases and J 0 bases; bases outside gene matches: 7. From germline, CDR1 is MNHEY and CDR2 SMNVEV (reference sequence). The CDR3 protein is CASSLRTSSSTDTQYF. For the CDR3, the DNA is TGTGCCAGCAGTCTACGGACTAGCAGTAGCACAGATACGCAGTATTTT.

This clonotype was counted ten times or more. The chain joins TRBV29-1 to TRBJ2-7, with TRBD1 matching over 8 bases. CDR3 size: 12 residues. The J segment lost 5 bases and the V segment lost 3 bases, leaving 3 bases of the junction unmatched. Per the germline V gene, CDR1 is SQVTM and CDR2 is ANQGSEA. In DNA, the CDR3 is TGCAGCGTTGACAGGGGGCTCAACGAGCAGTACTTC. As protein: CSVDRGLNEQYF.

The gene calls are TRBV5-1 and TRBJ2-5; D uncertain. Trimming removed 2 bases at V and 2 bases at J, with 7 bases between. Germline V CDR1 and CDR2: SGHRS, YFSETQ. This CDR3 has 13 residues. CDR3 loop: CASSFWQQETQYF. The DNA for the CDR3 is TGCGCCAGCAGCTTTTGGCAGCAAGAGACCCAGTACTTC.